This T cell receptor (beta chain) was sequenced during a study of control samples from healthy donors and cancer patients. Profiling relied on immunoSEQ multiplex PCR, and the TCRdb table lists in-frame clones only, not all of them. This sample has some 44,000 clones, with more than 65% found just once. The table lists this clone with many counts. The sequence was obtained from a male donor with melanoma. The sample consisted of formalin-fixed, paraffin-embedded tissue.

The CDR3 nucleotides are TGTGCCAGTTCGAACGAGGGGGGCGAGCAGTACTTC. Its protein is CASSNEGGEQYF. The chain employs TRBV12-3 or TRBV12-4 and TRBJ2-7; TRBD1 or TRBD2 may be the D gene (6 bases each). V lost 9 bases, J lost 6 bases, and 15 bases lay in between. This CDR3 is 12 amino acids long.